The T cell receptor (beta chain) described here comes from a study of cytomegalovirus exposure and HLA in healthy donors. A multiplex PCR was run with 60 Vbeta primers and 13 Jbeta primers. Here immunoSEQ multiplex PCR was the method, and the copy in TCRdb shows in-frame clones only, minus some. Of 130,000 or so clones in the sample, 75% to 90% are singletons; the top ten hold about 6.7%. The CDR3 covers 13 residues. V was shortened by 7 bases and J by 4 bases, with 13 bases between the two germline ends. Germline values: CDR1 MNHEY, CDR2 SVGAGI. In the case of this clone: Antigen: not known.

General observations from the study: Across donors, sequencing depth was assumed by presence/absence analyses to be roughly uniform.

The sample consisted of PBMCs. The sequence came from a woman aged 25 to 39 in good health and CMV-seropositive. V usage is TRBV6-5 and J usage is TRBJ1-1, with D possibly TRBD1 on 6 matching bases. In nucleotides, the CDR3 is TGTGCCAGCACACAGGGCCGGGGCACTGAAGCTTTCTTT. This translates into CASTQGRGTEAFF.